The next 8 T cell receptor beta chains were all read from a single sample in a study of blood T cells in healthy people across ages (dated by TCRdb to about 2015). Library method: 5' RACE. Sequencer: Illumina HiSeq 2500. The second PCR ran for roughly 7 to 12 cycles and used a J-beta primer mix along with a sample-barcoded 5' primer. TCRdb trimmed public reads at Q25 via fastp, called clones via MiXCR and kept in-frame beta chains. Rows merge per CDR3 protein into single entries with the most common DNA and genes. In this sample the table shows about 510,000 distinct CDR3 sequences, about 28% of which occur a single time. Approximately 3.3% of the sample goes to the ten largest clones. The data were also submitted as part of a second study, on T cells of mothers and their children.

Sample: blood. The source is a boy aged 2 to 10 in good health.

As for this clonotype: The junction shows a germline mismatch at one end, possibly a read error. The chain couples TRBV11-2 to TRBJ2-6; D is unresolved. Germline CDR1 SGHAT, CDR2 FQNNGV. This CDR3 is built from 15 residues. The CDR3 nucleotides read TGTACCAGCAGCTTAGAGGTAGCCGGGGCCAACGTCCTGACTTTC. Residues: CTSSLEVAGANVLTF.

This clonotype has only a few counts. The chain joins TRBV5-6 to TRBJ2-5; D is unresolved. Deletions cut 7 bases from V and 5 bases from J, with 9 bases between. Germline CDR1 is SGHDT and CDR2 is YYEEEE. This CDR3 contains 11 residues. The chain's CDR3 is CASHAGETQYF. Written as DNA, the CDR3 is TGTGCCAGCCATGCTGGGGAGACCCAGTACTTC.

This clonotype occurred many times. The CDR3 coding sequence is TGTGCCAGCAGAACCACCGGTCCCGTGGGGACCCAGTACTTC. Residues: CASRTTGPVGTQYF. The chain uses TRBV12-3 or TRBV12-4 and TRBJ2-5; D is undetermined. The V end lost 6 bases, the J end lost 7 bases, and 18 bases lay between the germline ends. This CDR3 spans 14 amino acids.

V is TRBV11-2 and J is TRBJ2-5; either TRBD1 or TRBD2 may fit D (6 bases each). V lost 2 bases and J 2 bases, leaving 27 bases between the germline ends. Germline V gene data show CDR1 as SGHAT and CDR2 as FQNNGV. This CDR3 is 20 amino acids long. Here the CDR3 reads CASSLRGFGRGRQGQETQYF. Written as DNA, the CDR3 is TGTGCCAGCAGCTTAAGGGGATTTGGGCGGGGCCGGCAGGGGCAAGAGACCCAGTACTTC.

DNA of the CDR3: TGCGCCAGCAGCTTACTCATACAGGGGTCGGACAACAATGAGCAGTTCTTC. Translation: CASSLLIQGSDNNEQFF. The chain uses TRBV5-1 and TRBJ2-7; 7 positions agree with TRBD1. TRBJ2-1 matches the DNA end more closely, so the J call is doubtful. The CDR3 sequence is 17 residues long. In germline, CDR1 is SGHRS, CDR2 YFSETQ.

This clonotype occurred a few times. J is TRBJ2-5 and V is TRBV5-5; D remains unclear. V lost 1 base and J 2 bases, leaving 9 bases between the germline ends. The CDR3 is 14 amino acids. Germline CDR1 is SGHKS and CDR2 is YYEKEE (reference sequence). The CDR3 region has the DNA TGTGCCAGCAGCTTGTGGCCGCTTCAAGAGACCCAGTACTTC. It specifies CASSLWPLQETQYF.

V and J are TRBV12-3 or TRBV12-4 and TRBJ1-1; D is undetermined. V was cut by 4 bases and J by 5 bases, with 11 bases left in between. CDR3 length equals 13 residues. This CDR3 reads CASSSRGLTEAFF. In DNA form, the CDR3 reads TGTGCCAGCAGTTCCAGAGGGTTGACTGAAGCTTTCTTT.

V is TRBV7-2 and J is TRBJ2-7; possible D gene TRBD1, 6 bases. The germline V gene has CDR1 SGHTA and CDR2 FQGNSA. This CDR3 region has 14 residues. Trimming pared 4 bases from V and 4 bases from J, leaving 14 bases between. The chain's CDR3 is CASSWTATFYEQYF. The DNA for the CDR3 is TGTGCCAGCAGCTGGACAGCTACCTTTTACGAGCAGTACTTC.